This TCR beta chain derives from a study of T cells after yellow fever vaccination. In this sample, this clonotype turned up a few times. One entry per CDR3 protein, called by TCRdb with MiXCR from the 5' RACE reads. The sample includes more than 300,000 distinct CDR3 sequences, roughly a tenth of them seen just once. The CDR3 loop spans 17 amino acids. The V gene's germline CDR1 is SNHLY and CDR2 FYNNEI. V trimming: 4 bases; J trimming: 4 bases; junction bases outside the gene matches: 4. V is TRBV2 and J is TRBJ2-2; TRBD2 matches at 15 bases. The sequence derives from a man in his late teens or twenties who received the YFV17D yellow fever vaccine. Material: CD4+ T cells sorted from PBMCs, obtained 45 days after the yellow fever booster vaccination. DNA for the CDR3: TGTGCCAGCAGTGGTGTGGGACTAGCGGGGGGCACCGGGGAGCTGTTTTTT. Translated: CASSGVGLAGGTGELFF.